A single sample is the source of the 21 T cell receptor beta chains below, sequenced in a study of T cell responses to AZD1222 COVID-19 vaccine. The assay was immunoSEQ multiplex PCR, and TCRdb's table has in-frame clones only and misses some. Of tens of thousands of clones listed, roughly 89% are singletons. The specimen comprised peripheral blood, sampled 28 days after the second AZD1222 dose. Receptors originate from an adult who received the AZD1222 COVID-19 vaccine.

The V call is TRBV2, the J call TRBJ2-5; 7 bases line up with TRBD1. Unmatched junction bases numbered 7, after V lost 1 base and J lost 5 bases. Germline V gene lookup returns CDR1 SNHLY and CDR2 FYNNEI. The CDR3 extends over 15 amino acids. The CDR3 coding sequence is TGTGCCAGCAGTGAAGGAGGGCAGGGGGAGGAGACCCAGTACTTC. Translating it yields CASSEGGQGEETQYF.

The chain is built from TRBV29-1 and TRBJ2-5; D assignment may be TRBD1 or TRBD2 (5 bases each). This CDR3 is built from 13 residues. Germline V gene sequence: CDR1 SQVTM, CDR2 ANQGSEA. The V end was cut by 7 bases, the J end by 1 base, with 13 bases between. The CDR3 loop is CSAEGHLQETQYF. The DNA for the CDR3 is TGCAGCGCCGAGGGGCACCTCCAAGAGACCCAGTACTTC.

This clone is a singleton in its sample. The rearrangement joins TRBV2 to TRBJ1-3; 9 positions match TRBD1. The CDR3 runs 15 residues. Germline assignment: CDR1 SNHLY and CDR2 FYNNEI. Trimming at V came to 6 bases and at J to 4 bases, leaving 7 bases not matched to a gene. The CDR3 region is CASRPGTGFGNTIYF. The CDR3 coding sequence is TGTGCCAGCAGGCCCGGGACAGGGTTCGGAAACACCATATATTTT.

This clone was seen only once. This chain uses TRBV4-1 with TRBJ1-3; D is uncertain. Germline V CDR1 and CDR2: MGHRA, YSYEKL. V lost 0 bases and J lost 4, with 10 bases in between. The CDR3 has 15 residues. The CDR3 region is CASSQDHEVGNTIYF. DNA for the CDR3: TGCGCCAGCAGCCAAGATCACGAGGTCGGAAACACCATATATTTT.

The chain joins TRBV9 to TRBJ2-5; D tentatively reads TRBD1 or TRBD2 (5 bases each). The germline V gene has CDR1 SGDLS and CDR2 YYNGEE. This CDR3 has 15 residues. The V end lost 4 bases, the J end lost 1 base, and 14 bases lay between the germline ends. Here the CDR3 DNA reads TGTGCCAGCAGCCGATACGAGGGGATCCAAGAGACCCAGTACTTC. This gives the protein CASSRYEGIQETQYF.

The chain carries TRBV15 and TRBJ2-3; 9 bases are shared with TRBD2. Per the germline V gene, CDR1 is LNHNV and CDR2 is YYDKDF (reference sequence). The CDR3 runs 18 residues. V gave up 0 bases and J gave up 4 bases; unmatched junction bases: 11. CDR3 in amino acids: CATSRDVRRGGRADTQYF. The CDR3 DNA sequence: TGTGCCACCAGCAGAGATGTCCGGCGGGGGGGCCGGGCAGATACGCAGTATTTT.

The chain has TRBV2 and TRBJ1-2; 7 positions agree with TRBD1. Germline V gene data show CDR1 as SNHLY and CDR2 as FYNNEI. Losses at the gene ends were 6 bases for V and 7 bases for J; bases not matched to a gene: 14. This CDR3 is 15 amino acids long. Written as DNA, the CDR3 is TGTGCCAGCAGCGACAGGGTCCGGGGCGCGCCTGGCTACACCTTC. It encodes CASSDRVRGAPGYTF.

This clone was observed a single time. The chain combines TRBV25-1 with TRBJ2-5; D might be TRBD1 (7 bases). Looked up from germline, CDR1 is MGHDK and CDR2 is SYGVNS. This CDR3 has 15 residues. Trimming shortened V by 7 bases and J by 5 bases, and 20 bases separated the two germline ends. The CDR3 region has the DNA TGTGCCAGCACCGTGACAAGGGACAGCGGGGAGACCCAGTACTTC. Its translation: CASTVTRDSGETQYF. Together with reference TRBV25-1 and TRBJ2-5, the CDR3 gives the full variable domain: EADIYQTPRYLVIGTGKKITLECSQTMGHDKMYWYQQDPGMELHLIHYSYGVNSTEKGDLSSESTVSRIRTEHFPLTLESARPSHTSQYLCASTVTRDSGETQYFGPGTRLLVL.

This rearrangement joins TRBV6-7 to TRBJ1-4; 8 bases line up with TRBD1. TRBV6-7 is sorted into the ORF group, with uncertain function. Trimming took 0 bases from V and 4 from J; bases not matched to a gene: 1. This CDR3 region has 15 residues. The CDR3 DNA follows: TGTGCCAGCAGTTACTCACAGGGGGGTAATGAAAAACTGTTTTTT. Its protein product is CASSYSQGGNEKLFF.

The rearrangement uses TRBV9 and TRBJ2-3; 8 bases line up with TRBD1. This CDR3 is 12 amino acids long. V shed 3 bases, J shed 11 bases, and the junction held 5 bases outside the gene matches. Germline lookup yields CDR1 SGDLS and CDR2 YYNGEE. In DNA, the CDR3 is TGTGCCAGCAGCGGACAGGGGCTCGGGCAGTATTTT. This sequence encodes CASSGQGLGQYF.

The genes are TRBV27 and TRBJ2-1; unclear D gene. V was trimmed by 6 bases and J by 2 bases, leaving 14 bases between them. The CDR3 contains 15 residues. From germline, CDR1 is MNHEY and CDR2 SMNVEV (reference sequence). CDR3 residues: CASSLASTTYNEQFF. In DNA, the CDR3 is TGTGCCAGCAGCCTTGCCTCGACAACCTACAATGAGCAGTTCTTC.

The table lists this clone with a count of one. This chain joins TRBV6-6 and TRBJ2-3, with 9 bases lining up with TRBD2. Germline-derived CDR1 and CDR2 are MNHNY and SVGAGI (reference sequence). The CDR3 has 16 amino acids. The ends lost 5 bases at V and 1 base at J; junction bases unmatched: 7. CDR3 sequence (DNA): TGTGCCAGCAGTAAAGTTAGCGGGAGAGGCACAGATACGCAGTATTTT. Translation: CASSKVSGRGTDTQYF.

The V gene is TRBV3-1 (or the pseudogene TRBV3-2), the J gene TRBJ2-4; D call uncertain. Germline V gene sequence: CDR1 LGHDT, CDR2 YNNKEL (reference sequence). Trimming removed 0 bases at V and 3 bases at J, with 12 bases between. The CDR3 sequence is 16 residues long. This chain's CDR3 is CASSQDRILDKNIQYF. Written as DNA, the CDR3 is TGTGCCAGCAGCCAAGATCGGATTCTAGACAAAAACATTCAGTACTTC.

V usage is TRBV7-9 and J usage is TRBJ2-6, with D unresolved. Between the trimmed V and J ends, which lost 5 bases and 0 bases, there was a span of 5 bases. This CDR3 has 14 amino acids. CDR1 and CDR2 from the germline V gene are SEHNR and FQNEAQ (reference sequence). The CDR3 loop is CASSRISGANVLTF. The CDR3 DNA reads TGTGCCAGCAGCCGGATCTCTGGGGCCAACGTCCTGACTTTC.

V is TRBV11-2 and J is TRBJ1-6; TRBD1 might be the D (5 bases). The CDR3 runs to 16 residues. Trimming removed 5 bases from V and 8 bases from J, with 19 bases in between. Germline CDR1 is SGHAT and CDR2 is FQNNGV. In nucleotides, the CDR3 is TGTGCCAGCAGCCGCTCGCGGGGCACCCTTGATTCACCCCTCCACTTT. Translated: CASSRSRGTLDSPLHF.

The chain links TRBV5-6 to TRBJ2-1, with D possibly matching TRBD2 (6 bases). Trimming removed 4 bases at V and 6 bases at J, with 11 bases between. The CDR3 length is 13 residues. The germline V gene encodes CDR1 SGHDT and CDR2 YYEEEE. CDR3 residues: CASSRTNVNEQFF. In nucleotides, the CDR3 is TGTGCCAGCAGCCGGACTAACGTCAATGAGCAGTTCTTC.

The chain has TRBV5-4 and TRBJ2-5; D is perhaps TRBD1 (6 bases). CDR3 length equals 16 residues. The V and J ends lost 0 bases and 4 bases respectively, with 16 bases between them. CDR1 and CDR2 from the germline V gene are SGHNT and YYREEE (reference sequence). The CDR3 DNA follows: TGTGCCAGCAGCTTGGAGCGAACTACAGGGCCAGAGACCCAGTACTTC. Residues: CASSLERTTGPETQYF. The variable domain in full, completed from reference TRBV5-4 and TRBJ2-5, reads ETGVTQSPTHLIKTRGQQVTLRCSSQSGHNTVSWYQQALGQGPQFIFQYYREEENGRGNFPPRFSGLQFPNYSSELNVNALELDDSALYLCASSLERTTGPETQYFGPGTRLLVL.

The CDR3 reads CASSKTELSNQPQHF. Written as DNA, the CDR3 is TGTGCCAGTAGTAAGACAGAATTGAGCAATCAGCCCCAGCATTTT. J is TRBJ1-5 and V is TRBV19; maybe TRBD1 (5 bases). The CDR3 has 15 residues. V was clipped by 4 bases and J by 1 base, with 11 bases between them. The V gene's germline CDR1 is LNHDA and CDR2 SQIVND (reference sequence).

In its sample, this clone was seen once. The chain carries TRBV1 and TRBJ2-7; TRBD1, the table's D call, lacks a check against the DNA. TRBV1 constitutes a pseudogene. The CDR3 is 14 amino acids. This CDR3 reads CTSSHFDRWLEQYV. CDR3 coding DNA: TGCACCAGCAGCCACTTTGACAGATGGCTCGAGCAGTACGTC.

The rearrangement links TRBV25-1 to TRBJ1-1; 8 bases fit TRBD1. The CDR3 spans 15 residues. V shed 4 bases and J 4 bases; nucleotides not matched to a gene: 8. Germline CDR1 is MGHDK and CDR2 is SYGVNS. Here the CDR3 DNA reads TGTGCCAGCAGTGCTCGGACAGGGTGGGTCACTGAAGCTTTCTTT. Residues: CASSARTGWVTEAFF.

This clone was observed once. This chain links TRBV10-3 with TRBJ1-5; no clear D. The CDR3 runs 16 residues. The V gene lost 0 bases and the J gene lost 4 bases, with 13 bases spanning the gap. Per germline, CDR1 ENHRY and CDR2 SYGVKD. CDR3 in amino acids: CAISESIRRGNQPQHF. CDR3 coding DNA: TGTGCCATCAGTGAGTCGATCCGTCGTGGGAATCAGCCCCAGCATTTT.